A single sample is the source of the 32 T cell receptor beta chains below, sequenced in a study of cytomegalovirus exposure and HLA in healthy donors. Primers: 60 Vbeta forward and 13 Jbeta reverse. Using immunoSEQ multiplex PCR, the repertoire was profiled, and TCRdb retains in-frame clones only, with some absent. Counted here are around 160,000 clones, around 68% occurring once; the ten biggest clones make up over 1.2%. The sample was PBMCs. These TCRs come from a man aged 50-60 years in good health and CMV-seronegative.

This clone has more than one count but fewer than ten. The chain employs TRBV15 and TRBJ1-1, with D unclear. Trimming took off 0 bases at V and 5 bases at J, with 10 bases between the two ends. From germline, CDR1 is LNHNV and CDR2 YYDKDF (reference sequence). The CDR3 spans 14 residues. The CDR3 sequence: CATSREAGRTEAFF. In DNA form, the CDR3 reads TGTGCCACCAGCAGAGAGGCGGGTAGAACTGAAGCTTTCTTT.

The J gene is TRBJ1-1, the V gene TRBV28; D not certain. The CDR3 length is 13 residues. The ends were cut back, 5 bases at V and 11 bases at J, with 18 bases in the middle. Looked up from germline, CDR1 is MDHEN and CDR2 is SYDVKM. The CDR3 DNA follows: TGTGCCAGCAGTCCCCCCGGAACCCGGACTGCTTTCTTT. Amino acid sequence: CASSPPGTRTAFF.

The chain's CDR3 is CASKQGTNSPLHF. In DNA form, the CDR3 reads TGTGCCAGCAAACAGGGGACTAATTCACCCCTCCACTTT. V is TRBV28 and J is TRBJ1-6, with TRBD1 matching 7 bases. This CDR3 spans 13 amino acids. Germline V CDR1 and CDR2: MDHEN, SYDVKM. V lost 7 bases and J lost 6; bases outside the gene matches: 3.

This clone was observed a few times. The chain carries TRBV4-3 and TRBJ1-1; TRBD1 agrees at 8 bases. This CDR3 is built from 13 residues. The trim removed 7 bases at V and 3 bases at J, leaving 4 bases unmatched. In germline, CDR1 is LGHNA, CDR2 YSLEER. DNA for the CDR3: TGCGCCAGCACCCGACAGGGGTACACTGAAGCTTTCTTT. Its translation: CASTRQGYTEAFF.

CDR3 nucleotides: TGTGCCAGCAGCGTAGCGGGGGGGTTCACAGATACGCAGTATTTT. This translates into CASSVAGGFTDTQYF. The chain joins TRBV9 to TRBJ2-3; 8 nucleotides align to TRBD2. In germline, CDR1 is SGDLS, CDR2 YYNGEE. The CDR3 extends over 15 amino acids. V dropped 0 bases and J dropped 2; count of bases not matched to a gene: 2.

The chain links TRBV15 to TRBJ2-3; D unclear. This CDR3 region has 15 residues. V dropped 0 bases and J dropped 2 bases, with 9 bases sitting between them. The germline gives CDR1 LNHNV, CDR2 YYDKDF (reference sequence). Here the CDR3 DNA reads TGTGCCACCAGCAGAGAGTTGCAGTTCACAGATACGCAGTATTTT. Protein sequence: CATSRELQFTDTQYF.

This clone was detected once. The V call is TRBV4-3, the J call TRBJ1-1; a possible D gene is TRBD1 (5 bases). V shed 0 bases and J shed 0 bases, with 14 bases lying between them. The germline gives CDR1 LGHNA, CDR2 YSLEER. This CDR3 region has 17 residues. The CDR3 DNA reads TGCGCCAGCAGCCAAGATCCGGGGGGGTTCATGAACACTGAAGCTTTCTTT. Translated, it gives CASSQDPGGFMNTEAFF.

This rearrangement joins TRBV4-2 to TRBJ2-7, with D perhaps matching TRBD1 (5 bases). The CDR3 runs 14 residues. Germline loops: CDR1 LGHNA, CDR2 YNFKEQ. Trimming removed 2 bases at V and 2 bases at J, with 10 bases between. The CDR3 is CASSQSTGPYEQYF. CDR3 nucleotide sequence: TGTGCCAGCAGCCAATCAACAGGACCCTACGAGCAGTACTTC.

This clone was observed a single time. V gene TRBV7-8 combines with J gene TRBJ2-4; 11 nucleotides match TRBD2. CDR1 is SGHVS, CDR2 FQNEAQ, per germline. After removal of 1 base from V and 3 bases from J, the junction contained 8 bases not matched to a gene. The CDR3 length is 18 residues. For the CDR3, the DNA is TGTGCCAGCAGCTTAGGTAGCGGGGGGGCCCCTAACAAAAACATTCAGTACTTC. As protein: CASSLGSGGAPNKNIQYF.

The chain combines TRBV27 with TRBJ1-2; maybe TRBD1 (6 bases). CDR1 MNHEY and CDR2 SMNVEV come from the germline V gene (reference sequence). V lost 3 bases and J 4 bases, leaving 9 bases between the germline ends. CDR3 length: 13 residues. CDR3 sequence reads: CASSFRGSYGYTF. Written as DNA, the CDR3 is TGTGCCAGCAGTTTCAGGGGTAGCTATGGCTACACCTTC.

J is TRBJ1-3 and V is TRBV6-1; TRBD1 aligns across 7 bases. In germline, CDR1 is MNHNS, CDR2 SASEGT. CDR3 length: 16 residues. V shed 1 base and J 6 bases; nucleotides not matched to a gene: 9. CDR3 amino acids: CASSEGGGQVINTIYF. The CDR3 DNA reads TGTGCCAGCAGTGAAGGGGGTGGACAGGTCATAAACACCATATATTTT.

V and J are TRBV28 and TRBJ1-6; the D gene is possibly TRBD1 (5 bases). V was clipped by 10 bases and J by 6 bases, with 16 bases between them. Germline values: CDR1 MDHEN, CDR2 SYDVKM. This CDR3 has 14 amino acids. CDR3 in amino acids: CATLTQGINSPLHF. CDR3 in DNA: TGTGCCACCCTTACGCAGGGAATTAATTCACCCCTCCACTTT. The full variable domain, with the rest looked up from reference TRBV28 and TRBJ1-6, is DVKVTQSSRYLVKRTGEKVFLECVQDMDHENMFWYRQDPGLGLRLIYFSYDVKMKEKGDIPEGYSVSREKKERFSLILESASTNQTSMYLCATLTQGINSPLHFGNGTRLTVT.

The CDR3 DNA follows: TGTGCCAGCAGCACCAGTACAGGGAAGGGGGAGACCCAGTACTTC. Encoded protein: CASSTSTGKGETQYF. The chain recombines TRBV9 with TRBJ2-5; a possible D gene is TRBD1 (6 bases). The CDR3 is 15 residues long. Trimming removed 4 bases at V and 5 bases at J, with 18 bases between. Germline CDR1 is SGDLS and CDR2 is YYNGEE. The variable domain in full, with the rest retrieved from reference TRBV9 and TRBJ2-5, is DSGVTQTPKHLITATGQRVTLRCSPRSGDLSVYWYQQSLDQGLQFLIQYYNGEERAKGNILERFSAQQFPDLHSELNLSSLELGDSALYFCASSTSTGKGETQYFGPGTRLLVL.

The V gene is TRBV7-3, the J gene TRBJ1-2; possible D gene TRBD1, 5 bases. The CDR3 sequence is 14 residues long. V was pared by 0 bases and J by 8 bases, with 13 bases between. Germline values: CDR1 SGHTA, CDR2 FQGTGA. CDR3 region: CASSLTGREEGYTF. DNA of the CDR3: TGTGCCAGCAGCTTAACAGGCAGGGAGGAAGGCTACACCTTC. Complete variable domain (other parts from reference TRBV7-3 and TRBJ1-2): GAGVSQTPSNKVTEKGKYVELRCDPISGHTALYWYRQSLGQGPEFLIYFQGTGAADDSGLPNDRFFAVRPEGSVSTLKIQRTERGDSAVYLCASSLTGREEGYTFGSGTRLTVV.

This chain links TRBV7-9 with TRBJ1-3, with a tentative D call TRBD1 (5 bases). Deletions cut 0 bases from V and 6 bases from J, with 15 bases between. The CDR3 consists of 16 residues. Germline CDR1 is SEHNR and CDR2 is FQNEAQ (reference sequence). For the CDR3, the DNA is TGTGCCAGCAGCTTAGCGAGGCAGGGAACGGCAAACACCATATATTTT. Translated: CASSLARQGTANTIYF. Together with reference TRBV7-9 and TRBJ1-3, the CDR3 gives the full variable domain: DTGVSQNPRHKITKRGQNVTFRCDPISEHNRLYWYRQTLGQGPEFLTYFQNEAQLEKSRLLSDRFSAERPKGSFSTLEIQRTEQGDSAMYLCASSLARQGTANTIYFGEGSWLTVV.

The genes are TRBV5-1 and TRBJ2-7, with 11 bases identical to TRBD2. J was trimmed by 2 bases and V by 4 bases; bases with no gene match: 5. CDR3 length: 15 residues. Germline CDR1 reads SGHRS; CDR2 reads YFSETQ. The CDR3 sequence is CASSQASGGPYEQYF. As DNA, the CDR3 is TGCGCCAGCAGCCAAGCTAGCGGGGGGCCCTACGAGCAGTACTTC.

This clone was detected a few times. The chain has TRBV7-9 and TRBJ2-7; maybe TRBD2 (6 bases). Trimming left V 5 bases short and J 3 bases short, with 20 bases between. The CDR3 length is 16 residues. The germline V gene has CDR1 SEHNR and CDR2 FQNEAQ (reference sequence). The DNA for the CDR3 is TGTGCCAGCAGCCCAACGCAGGAACCGGGGGACTACGAGCAGTACTTC. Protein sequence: CASSPTQEPGDYEQYF.

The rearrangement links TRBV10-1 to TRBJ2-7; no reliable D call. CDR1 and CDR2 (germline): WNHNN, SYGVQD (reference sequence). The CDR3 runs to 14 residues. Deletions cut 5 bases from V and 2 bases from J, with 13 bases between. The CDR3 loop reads CASSSSRQPYEQYF. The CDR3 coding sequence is TGCGCCAGCAGTTCTTCTAGGCAGCCCTACGAGCAGTACTTC.

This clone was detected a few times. The CDR3 DNA reads TGTGCTAGTGGGGGGTCAGGGAGGGACAATGAGCAGTTCTTC. It codes for CASGGSGRDNEQFF. The V and J genes are TRBV12-5 and TRBJ2-1, with 7 bases identical to TRBD2. Germline V gives CDR1 LGHNT, CDR2 FRNRAP. Trimming at V came to 6 bases and at J to 5 bases, leaving 7 bases not matched to a gene. This CDR3 contains 14 residues.

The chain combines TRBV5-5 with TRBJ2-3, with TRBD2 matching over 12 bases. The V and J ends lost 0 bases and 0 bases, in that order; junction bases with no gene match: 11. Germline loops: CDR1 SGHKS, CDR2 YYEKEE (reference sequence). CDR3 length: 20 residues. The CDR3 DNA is TGTGCCAGCAGCTTGGTAGGGCTAGCGGGGGGGCCGGCTAGCACAGATACGCAGTATTTT. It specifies CASSLVGLAGGPASTDTQYF.

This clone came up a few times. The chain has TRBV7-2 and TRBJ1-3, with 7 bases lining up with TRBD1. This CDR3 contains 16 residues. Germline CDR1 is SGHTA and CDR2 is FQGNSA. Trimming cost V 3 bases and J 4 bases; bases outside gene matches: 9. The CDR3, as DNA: TGTGCCAGCAGCTTCGGCCCGTCAGGGGGAGGAAACACCATATATTTT. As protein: CASSFGPSGGGNTIYF.

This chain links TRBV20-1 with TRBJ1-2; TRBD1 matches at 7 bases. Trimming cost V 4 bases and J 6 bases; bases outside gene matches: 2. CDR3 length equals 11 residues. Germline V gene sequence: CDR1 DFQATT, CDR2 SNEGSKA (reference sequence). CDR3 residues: CSANRGDGYTF. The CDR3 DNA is TGCAGTGCTAACAGGGGAGATGGCTACACCTTC.

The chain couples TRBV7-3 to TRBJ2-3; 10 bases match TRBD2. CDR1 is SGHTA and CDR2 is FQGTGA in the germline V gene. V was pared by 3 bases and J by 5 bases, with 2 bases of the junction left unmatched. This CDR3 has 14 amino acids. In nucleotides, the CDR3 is TGTGCCAGCAGCTTTAGCGGGGGGCGAGATACGCAGTATTTT. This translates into CASSFSGGRDTQYF.

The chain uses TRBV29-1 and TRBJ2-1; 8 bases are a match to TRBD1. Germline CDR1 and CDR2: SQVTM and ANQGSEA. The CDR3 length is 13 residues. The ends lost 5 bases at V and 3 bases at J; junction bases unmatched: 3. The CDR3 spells CSVKDRVYNEQFF. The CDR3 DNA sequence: TGCAGCGTTAAGGACAGGGTCTACAATGAGCAGTTCTTC.

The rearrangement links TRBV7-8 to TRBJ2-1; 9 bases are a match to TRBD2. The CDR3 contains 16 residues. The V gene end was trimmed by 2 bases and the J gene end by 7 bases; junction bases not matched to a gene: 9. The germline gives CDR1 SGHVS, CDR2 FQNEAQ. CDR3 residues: CASSLPRRGGLNEQFF. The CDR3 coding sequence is TGTGCCAGCAGCTTACCCCGGCGGGGGGGCTTAAATGAGCAGTTCTTC. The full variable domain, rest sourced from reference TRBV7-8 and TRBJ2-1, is GAGVSQSPRYKVAKRGQDVALRCDPISGHVSLFWYQQALGQGPEFLTYFQNEAQLDKSGLPSDRFFAERPEGSVSTLKIQRTQQEDSAVYLCASSLPRRGGLNEQFFGPGTRLTVL.

The CDR3 sequence: CASSLARTSGGTNTGELFF. In nucleotides, the CDR3 is TGTGCCAGCAGCTTAGCCCGGACTAGCGGGGGGACGAACACCGGGGAGCTGTTTTTT. The gene calls are TRBV7-8 and TRBJ2-2, with 14 bases lining up with TRBD2. After removal of 0 bases from V and 0 bases from J, the junction contained 3 bases not matched to a gene. This CDR3 contains 19 residues. Germline CDR1 SGHVS, CDR2 FQNEAQ.

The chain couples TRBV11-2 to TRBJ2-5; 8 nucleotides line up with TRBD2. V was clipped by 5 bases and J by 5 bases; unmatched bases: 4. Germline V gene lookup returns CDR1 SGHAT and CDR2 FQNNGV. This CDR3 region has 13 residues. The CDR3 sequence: CASSPGTRETQYF. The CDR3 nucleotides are TGTGCCAGCAGCCCCGGGACTAGGGAGACCCAGTACTTC.

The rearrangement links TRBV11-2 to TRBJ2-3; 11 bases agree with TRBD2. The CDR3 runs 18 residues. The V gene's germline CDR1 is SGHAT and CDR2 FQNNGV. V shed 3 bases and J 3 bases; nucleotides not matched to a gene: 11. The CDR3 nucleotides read TGTGCCAGCAGCTTTCGGGCTAGCGGGGGGATCGTAACAGATACGCAGTATTTT. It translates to CASSFRASGGIVTDTQYF.

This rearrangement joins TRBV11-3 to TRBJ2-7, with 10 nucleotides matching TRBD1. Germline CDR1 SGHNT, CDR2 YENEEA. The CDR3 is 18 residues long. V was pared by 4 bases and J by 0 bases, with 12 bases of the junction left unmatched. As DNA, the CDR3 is TGTGCCAGCAGCTCAGGGTTGACAGGGGGCAGCGGCTCCTACGAGCAGTACTTC. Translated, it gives CASSSGLTGGSGSYEQYF.

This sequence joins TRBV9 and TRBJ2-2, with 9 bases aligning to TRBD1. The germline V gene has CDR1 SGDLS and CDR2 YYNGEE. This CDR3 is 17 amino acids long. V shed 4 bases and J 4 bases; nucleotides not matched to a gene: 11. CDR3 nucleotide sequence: TGTGCCAGCAGCCCTAGAGGGGACAGGGCCGGCACCGGGGAGCTGTTTTTT. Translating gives CASSPRGDRAGTGELFF.

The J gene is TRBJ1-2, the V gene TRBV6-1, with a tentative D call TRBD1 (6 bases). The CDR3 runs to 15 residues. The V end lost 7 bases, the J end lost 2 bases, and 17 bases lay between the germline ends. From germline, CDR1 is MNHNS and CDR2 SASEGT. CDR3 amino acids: CASKSGQFRNYGYTF. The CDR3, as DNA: TGTGCCAGCAAGAGCGGACAGTTCCGAAACTATGGCTACACCTTC.

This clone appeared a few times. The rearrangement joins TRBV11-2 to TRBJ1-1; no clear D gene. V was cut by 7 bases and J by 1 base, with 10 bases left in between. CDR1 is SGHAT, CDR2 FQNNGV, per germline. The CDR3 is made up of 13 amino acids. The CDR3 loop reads CASKKVANTEAFF. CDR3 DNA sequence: TGTGCCAGCAAGAAGGTAGCGAACACTGAAGCTTTCTTT.